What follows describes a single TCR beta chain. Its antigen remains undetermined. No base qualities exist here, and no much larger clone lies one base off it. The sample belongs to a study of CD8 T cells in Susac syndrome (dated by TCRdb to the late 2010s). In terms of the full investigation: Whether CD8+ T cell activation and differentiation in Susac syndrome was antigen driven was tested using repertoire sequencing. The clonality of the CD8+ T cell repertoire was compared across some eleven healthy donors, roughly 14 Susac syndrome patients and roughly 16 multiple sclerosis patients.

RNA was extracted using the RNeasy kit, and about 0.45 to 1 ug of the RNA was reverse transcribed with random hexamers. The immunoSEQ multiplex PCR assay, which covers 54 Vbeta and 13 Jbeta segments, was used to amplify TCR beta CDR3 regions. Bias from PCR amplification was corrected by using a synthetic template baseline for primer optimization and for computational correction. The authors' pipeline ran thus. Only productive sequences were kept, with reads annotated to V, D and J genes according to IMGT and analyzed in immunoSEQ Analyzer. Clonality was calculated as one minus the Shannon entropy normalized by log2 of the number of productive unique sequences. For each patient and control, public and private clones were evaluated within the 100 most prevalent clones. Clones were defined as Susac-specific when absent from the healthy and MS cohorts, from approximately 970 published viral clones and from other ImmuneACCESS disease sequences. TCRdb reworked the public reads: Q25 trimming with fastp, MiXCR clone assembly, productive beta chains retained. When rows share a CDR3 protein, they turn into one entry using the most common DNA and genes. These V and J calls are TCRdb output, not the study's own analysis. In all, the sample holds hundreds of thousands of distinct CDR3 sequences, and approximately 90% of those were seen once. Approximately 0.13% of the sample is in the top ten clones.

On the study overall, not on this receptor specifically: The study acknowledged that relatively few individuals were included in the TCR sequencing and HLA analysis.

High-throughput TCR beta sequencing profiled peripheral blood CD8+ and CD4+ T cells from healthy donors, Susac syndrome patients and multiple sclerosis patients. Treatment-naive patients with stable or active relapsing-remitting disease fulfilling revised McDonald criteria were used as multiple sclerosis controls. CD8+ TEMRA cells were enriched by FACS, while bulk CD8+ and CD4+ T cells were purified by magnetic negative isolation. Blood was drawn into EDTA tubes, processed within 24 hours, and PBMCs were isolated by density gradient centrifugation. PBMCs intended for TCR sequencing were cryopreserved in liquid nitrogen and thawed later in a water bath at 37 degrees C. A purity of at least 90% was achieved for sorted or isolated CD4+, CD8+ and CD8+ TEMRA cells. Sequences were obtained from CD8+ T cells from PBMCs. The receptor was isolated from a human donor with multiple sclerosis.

The CDR3 protein sequence reads: CSVQPIGTEGGELFF. The nucleotide sequence reads TGCAGCGTTCAACCCATCGGCACAGAGGGCGGGGAGCTGTTTTTT. Here the chain combines TRBV29-1 and TRBJ2-2; a tentative D call is TRBD2 (5 bases match). Based on the germline V gene, the CDR1 and CDR2 sequences are SQVTM and ANQGSEA. Between the V and J ends, shortened by 5 bases and 7 bases respectively, the junction contains 20 bases. The CDR3, from cysteine to phenylalanine, totals 15 residues. Only the CDR3 region is kept as DNA, spanning 45 bases read in frame from base 1.